These 28 T cell receptor beta chains originate from one sample sequenced in a study of CD8 T cells in Susac syndrome. After extraction with the RNeasy kit, about 0.45 to 1 ug of the RNA was reverse transcribed using random hexamers. Using its own MiXCR run on the immunoSEQ multiplex PCR reads, TCRdb lists one record per CDR3 protein. The profile covers 150,000 to 190,000 distinct CDR3 sequences, with approximately 96% appearing a single time and roughly 0.2% taken by the ten largest. Sequencing was performed on CD8+ T cells from PBMCs. These TCRs come from a human donor with multiple sclerosis.

The chain couples TRBV7-6 to TRBJ2-5; 12 bases line up with TRBD2. Germline trimming cut 5 bases from V and 3 bases from J; bases unmatched to any gene: 7. Germline lookup yields CDR1 SGHVS and CDR2 FNYEAQ. This CDR3 has 16 amino acids. CDR3: CASSPLRLAGEETQYF. The CDR3 DNA reads TGTGCCAGCAGCCCCCTCCGACTAGCGGGGGAAGAGACCCAGTACTTC.

The V gene is TRBV7-9, the J gene TRBJ1-2; D is ambiguous. The V gene lost 4 bases and the J gene lost 0 bases, with 6 bases spanning the gap. Germline V gene data show CDR1 as SEHNR and CDR2 as FQNEAQ (reference sequence). The CDR3 covers 13 residues. Here the CDR3 DNA reads TGTGCCAGCAGCTCCACGGCTAACTATGGCTACACCTTC. Its translation is CASSSTANYGYTF.

The V and J genes are TRBV12-3 or TRBV12-4 and TRBJ2-7, with D perhaps TRBD1 (5 bases). Trimming cost V 7 bases and J 1 base, with 14 bases left between them. CDR3 length: 14 residues. The CDR3 nucleotides read TGTGCCAGCACTACCTGGGGCACTTCCTACGAGCAGTACTTC. Amino acids: CASTTWGTSYEQYF.

The chain has TRBV5-1 and TRBJ2-1; TRBD2 matches at 7 bases. The CDR3 spans 16 residues. V was clipped by 3 bases and J by 4 bases; unmatched bases: 10. CDR1 and CDR2 from the germline V gene are SGHRS and YFSETQ. The DNA of the CDR3 is TGCGCCAGCAGCTACACTAGGCGCGGGGGATACAATGAGCAGTTCTTC. Protein product: CASSYTRRGGYNEQFF.

The V and J genes are TRBV27 and TRBJ1-5; D perhaps matches TRBD1 (5 bases). CDR1 and CDR2 (germline): MNHEY, SMNVEV (reference sequence). Trimming left V 3 bases short and J 0 bases short, with 15 bases between. The CDR3 runs to 17 residues. The DNA for the CDR3 is TGTGCCAGCAGTTTTCGACAGCCCCTAGATAGCAATCAGCCCCAGCATTTT. It specifies CASSFRQPLDSNQPQHF.

The V gene is TRBV20-1, the J gene TRBJ2-3, with 8 nucleotides matching TRBD2. CDR3 length: 15 residues. V lost 1 base to trimming and J lost 5 bases; unmatched junction nucleotides: 8. Germline CDR1 DFQATT, CDR2 SNEGSKA (reference sequence). CDR3 coding DNA: TGCAGTGCTAGAGGACGGGGGGGCCTGATAGATACGCAGTATTTT. Protein sequence: CSARGRGGLIDTQYF.

The chain carries TRBV28 and TRBJ2-7; D is uncertain. The germline V gene has CDR1 MDHEN and CDR2 SYDVKM. The length of the CDR3 is 13 residues. V was trimmed by 2 bases and J by 5 bases, leaving 10 bases between them. The CDR3 nucleotides are TGTGCCAGCAGTTTAGGGTCCCCCAACGAGCAGTACTTC. It specifies CASSLGSPNEQYF.

The chain carries TRBV7-9 and TRBJ1-2; tentatively, D is TRBD1 (5 bases). CDR1 and CDR2 (germline): SEHNR, FQNEAQ (reference sequence). V dropped 5 bases and J dropped 12 bases, with 16 bases sitting between them. This CDR3 is built from 12 residues. CDR3 region: CASSLWGVGDTF. The CDR3 DNA sequence: TGTGCCAGCAGCCTATGGGGTGTAGGGGACACCTTC.

This chain joins TRBV20-1 and TRBJ1-4, with D hard to call. Germline V gene data show CDR1 as DFQATT and CDR2 as SNEGSKA (reference sequence). The CDR3 is made up of 12 amino acids. Between the trimmed V and J ends, which lost 4 bases and 4 bases, there was a span of 7 bases. In DNA form, the CDR3 reads TGCAGTGCTATCTGGGGTAATGAAAAACTGTTTTTT. It yields the protein CSAIWGNEKLFF.

The chain recombines TRBV5-6 with TRBJ2-2; tentative D call: TRBD2 (5 bases). Germline V gene sequence: CDR1 SGHDT, CDR2 YYEEEE. Trimming cost V 4 bases and J 4 bases, with 14 bases left between them. The CDR3 sequence is 15 residues long. The CDR3 region has the DNA TGTGCCAGCAGCCCCCGACCGGCGGGCACCGGGGAGCTGTTTTTT. Protein product: CASSPRPAGTGELFF. The full variable domain, rest sourced from reference TRBV5-6 and TRBJ2-2, is DAGVTQSPTHLIKTRGQQVTLRCSPKSGHDTVSWYQQALGQGPQFIFQYYEEEERQRGNFPDRFSGHQFPNYSSELNVNALLLGDSALYLCASSPRPAGTGELFFGEGSRLTVL.

This rearrangement joins TRBV4-1 to TRBJ2-5; D not resolved. The CDR3 is 14 amino acids. V lost 1 base, J lost 4 bases, and 10 bases lay in between. Germline assignment: CDR1 MGHRA and CDR2 YSYEKL. CDR3 region: CASSQGKGLETQYF. The CDR3 nucleotides read TGCGCCAGCAGCCAAGGGAAGGGTTTAGAGACCCAGTACTTC.

The chain's CDR3 is CSVSRDSPNYGYTF. CDR3 nucleotides: TGCAGCGTTTCTCGGGACAGTCCCAACTATGGCTACACCTTC. The gene calls are TRBV29-1 and TRBJ1-2; TRBD1 agrees at 7 bases. CDR3 length equals 14 residues. V shed 5 bases and J 2 bases; nucleotides not matched to a gene: 8. The germline CDR1 and CDR2 sequences are SQVTM and ANQGSEA.

The chain couples TRBV28 to TRBJ1-2, with D uncertain. The V gene's germline CDR1 is MDHEN and CDR2 SYDVKM. Trimming stripped 3 bases from V and 4 bases from J, with 9 bases between. The CDR3 loop spans 13 amino acids. CDR3 sequence reads: CASSLGSSYGYTF. In nucleotides, the CDR3 is TGTGCCAGCAGTTTGGGCAGCTCCTATGGCTACACCTTC.

The chain is built from TRBV7-2 and TRBJ1-5, with D tentatively TRBD1 (6 bases). Germline lookup yields CDR1 SGHTA and CDR2 FQGNSA. The CDR3 totals 14 residues. Between the trimmed V and J ends, which lost 5 bases and 7 bases, there was a span of 15 bases. In DNA, the CDR3 is TGTGCCAGCAGCCAACAGGGCTACGGGCAGCCCCAGCATTTT. Protein sequence: CASSQQGYGQPQHF.

This clonotype was counted a single time. The rearrangement links TRBV10-3 to TRBJ1-1; tentatively, D is TRBD1 (5 bases). The V and J ends lost 8 bases and 0 bases respectively, with 13 bases between them. The CDR3 is 14 residues long. Germline CDR1 and CDR2: ENHRY and SYGVKD. In nucleotides, the CDR3 is TGTGCCATCTTCGCCGGGGCGCTGAACACTGAAGCTTTCTTT. It is translated as CAIFAGALNTEAFF.

The rearrangement links TRBV7-9 to TRBJ2-1; weak D call: TRBD2 (6 bases). Germline CDR1 and CDR2: SEHNR and FQNEAQ (reference sequence). The CDR3 spans 12 residues. V was pared by 3 bases and J by 8 bases, with 8 bases between. The CDR3 nucleotides read TGTGCCAGCAGCTTTACGGGGGATGAGCAGTTCTTC. Its translation: CASSFTGDEQFF. Variable domain in full (rest from reference TRBV7-9 and TRBJ2-1): DTGVSQNPRHKITKRGQNVTFRCDPISEHNRLYWYRQTLGQGPEFLTYFQNEAQLEKSRLLSDRFSAERPKGSFSTLEIQRTEQGDSAMYLCASSFTGDEQFFGPGTRLTVL.

This clonotype was counted once. The chain uses TRBV2 and TRBJ2-5; D is unresolved. Germline V lookup: CDR1 SNHLY, CDR2 FYNNEI. V was trimmed by 4 bases and J by 7 bases, leaving 7 bases between them. This CDR3 has 11 residues. CDR3 bases: TGTGCCAGCAGTGTCTCGAGGACCCAGTACTTC. Amino acids: CASSVSRTQYF.

This clonotype appeared a single time. The gene calls are TRBV28 and TRBJ1-5; the D gene is possibly TRBD1 (6 bases). The germline V and J ends were trimmed by 4 bases and 2 bases, with 9 bases remaining between them. The CDR3 totals 14 residues. Per germline, CDR1 MDHEN and CDR2 SYDVKM. For the CDR3, the DNA is TGTGCCAGCAGTTCCAGGGGTGGCAATCAGCCCCAGCATTTT. Translating gives CASSSRGGNQPQHF.

V is TRBV5-8 and J is TRBJ1-2; D call uncertain. With 1 base removed from V and 8 bases from J, the gap between germline ends came to 9 bases. CDR3 length: 12 amino acids. Germline loops: CDR1 SGHTS, CDR2 YDEGEE. The CDR3 sequence is CASSLMGGGYTF. CDR3 nucleotide sequence: TGTGCCAGCAGCTTGATGGGCGGCGGCTACACCTTC.

This clonotype was observed a single time. CDR3 coding DNA: TGTGCCAGCAGCACCGGGACAGGGGCCCCACCCCTCCACTTT. Its protein is CASSTGTGAPPLHF. The chain recombines TRBV13 with TRBJ1-6; TRBD1 aligns across 10 bases. V lost 5 bases and J lost 11; bases outside the gene matches: 6. The CDR3 length is 14 residues. Germline V CDR1 and CDR2: PRHDT, FYEKMQ (reference sequence).

This rearrangement joins TRBV3-1 to TRBJ2-3; TRBD2 might be the D (6 bases). Germline-derived CDR1 and CDR2 are LGHDT and YNNKEL (reference sequence). V lost 1 base to trimming and J lost 5 bases, with 7 bases between them. The CDR3 spans 13 residues. The DNA for the CDR3 is TGTGCCAGCAGCCAAGGACTAGTAGATACGCAGTATTTT. Protein: CASSQGLVDTQYF.

The V call is TRBV5-6, the J call TRBJ2-1; D could derive from TRBD1 or TRBD2 (5 bases each). The ends were cut back, 5 bases at V and 3 bases at J, with 24 bases in the middle. The CDR3 is 18 amino acids. CDR1 is SGHDT and CDR2 is YYEEEE in the germline V gene. The CDR3 DNA reads TGTGCCAGCAGGAGGGGAGACCTCTCAGGGAATAACTACAATGAGCAGTTCTTC. Translation gives CASRRGDLSGNNYNEQFF.

This chain connects TRBV20-1 to TRBJ2-3; 8 bases agree with TRBD1. The V gene end was trimmed by 0 bases and the J gene end by 2 bases; junction bases not matched to a gene: 4. The CDR3 length is 15 residues. The germline CDR1 and CDR2 sequences are DFQATT and SNEGSKA (reference sequence). The CDR3 here is CSARDPGGFTDTQYF. The CDR3 DNA follows: TGCAGTGCTAGAGATCCAGGGGGCTTCACAGATACGCAGTATTTT.

CDR3 loop: CAWTLGGGGEQFF. The DNA for the CDR3 is TGTGCCTGGACCCTGGGAGGGGGAGGTGAGCAGTTCTTC. This chain connects TRBV30 to TRBJ2-1, with D perhaps matching TRBD2 (7 bases). The CDR3 has 13 amino acids. CDR1 and CDR2 (germline): GTSNPN, SVGIG (reference sequence). The V gene lost 4 bases and the J gene lost 9 bases, with 16 bases spanning the gap.

The rearrangement links TRBV20-1 to TRBJ1-2, with a tentative D call TRBD1 (6 bases). CDR3 length: 15 residues. V was shortened by 6 bases and J by 0 bases, with 17 bases between the two germline ends. Germline loops: CDR1 DFQATT, CDR2 SNEGSKA (reference sequence). The CDR3 here is CSALESQGTNYGYTF. CDR3 nucleotide sequence: TGCAGTGCGCTAGAGAGCCAGGGGACTAACTATGGCTACACCTTC.

This clonotype was seen more than once but under ten times. The chain uses TRBV6-5 and TRBJ2-7, with a possible D match to TRBD2 (5 bases). The germline V and J ends were trimmed by 1 base and 4 bases, with 8 bases remaining between them. The V gene's germline CDR1 is MNHEY and CDR2 SVGAGI. The CDR3 has 13 residues. CDR3 region: CASSYFLAYEQYF. CDR3 coding DNA: TGTGCCAGCAGTTACTTTCTAGCATACGAGCAGTACTTC.

The J gene is TRBJ1-3, the V gene TRBV20-1; TRBD1 matches 7 bases. This CDR3 region has 12 residues. The V gene's germline CDR1 is DFQATT and CDR2 SNEGSKA (reference sequence). The CDR3 is CREGRGANTIYF. The CDR3 region has the DNA TGCAGAGAGGGCAGGGGGGCCAACACCATATATTTT.

This clonotype appeared once. CDR3 DNA: TGTGCCAGCAGCCAGGGGGGCCGGACCAATGAGCAGTTCTTC. Translation: CASSQGGRTNEQFF. The J gene is TRBJ2-1, the V gene TRBV4-2; either TRBD1 or TRBD2 may fit D (6 bases each). This CDR3 contains 14 residues. Germline CDR1 LGHNA, CDR2 YNFKEQ. The germline V and J ends were trimmed by 3 bases and 6 bases, with 12 bases remaining between them.